This T cell receptor beta chain was recorded in a study of spatial heterogeneity in lung cancer (dated by TCRdb to the late 2010s). Describing the broader study: Samples were obtained from approximately 70 patients with early-stage, untreated non-small cell lung cancer from the lung TRACERx cohort. Both alpha and beta chains were TCR-sequenced in samples taken at surgery, namely 220 tumor regions, fewer than 85 matched nontumor lung samples and roughly 56 PBMC samples. The study quantitatively compared TCR alpha and beta repertoires across multiple tumor regions, matched nontumor lung and blood in non-small cell lung cancer. Follow-up PBMC samples were sequenced whenever the samples were available, and the median time to follow-up was around 2 years after resection. More beta-chain than alpha-chain transcripts were consistently detected, likely reflecting higher beta-chain transcript abundance. The study linked features of the TCR repertoire to counts of nonsynonymous mutations, which were determined by whole-exome sequencing of tumor tissue. In the raw uncorrected reads, each unique combination of TCR and UMI appeared more than ten times on average. On the study overall, not on this receptor specifically: Only approximately 15 patients were included in the comparisons of baseline and follow-up blood repertoires. Ubiquitous expanded tumor TCRs were detected in blood more often at tumor resection than at routine follow-up. Additional single-cell paired TCR alpha and beta sequencing was considered necessary to confirm, at a functional level, the hypothesis that regional TCRs recognize regional mutations.

The time point tag for this specimen amounts to: blood at routine non-recurrence follow-up after resection. For TCR sequencing, whole RNA was extracted from tumor and nontumor lung tissue, or from cryopreserved PBMC samples, and no cell sorting was done. Only patients with enough RNA available from two or more tumor regions were chosen for TCR sequencing. In its sample, this clonotype was seen a few times. No cognate antigen has been identified for it. Base qualities were left out, and no much larger clone turns up one base away. Libraries were prepared through 5' RACE. The run used a NextSeq 500. In the TCR library protocol, a unique molecular identifier was attached to each TCR cDNA molecule so that PCR and sequencing errors could be corrected. On the authors' methods: TCR identification, UMI-based error correction and CDR3 extraction were performed with Decombinator tools. TCRs above a frequency of 2 per 1,000, corresponding to the top 1% of the tumor frequency distribution, were defined as expanded. Rényi diversity was computed with the R vegan package after subsampling each repertoire 100 times to 5,000 TCRs. To build CDR3 similarity networks, amino acid triplet string-kernel similarity was used, and CDR3s were connected when their pairwise similarity was above 0.82. The raw public reads went through TCRdb reprocessing: fastp at Q25, MiXCR clone calling, in-frame beta chains kept. Every CDR3 protein is listed once, alongside the most common genes and DNA of its rows. Clone size and V and J calls follow TCRdb, not the original study. This sample is represented by approximately 11,000 distinct CDR3 sequences; around 9.1% of them were singletons. The ten top clones hold under 40% of the sample.

Trimming removed 10 bases from V and 0 bases from J, leaving 19 bases between the germline ends. CDR1 is given as MNHEY and CDR2 as SVGEGT, both from the germline V gene. The CDR3 contains 15 residues, cysteine and phenylalanine counted. Here the CDR3 DNA is all that survives: 45 bases in frame from base 1. Recombination connected TRBV6-2 or TRBV6-3 to TRBJ2-7; the D gene identity is not certain. The receptor was isolated from a female donor with early-stage non-small cell lung cancer. The material sequenced was PBMCs, taken at follow-up. The DNA sequence is given as TGTGCCACCAAGGCGCACCTTTTGGACTCCTACGAGCAGTACTTC. It translates to CATKAHLLDSYEQYF.